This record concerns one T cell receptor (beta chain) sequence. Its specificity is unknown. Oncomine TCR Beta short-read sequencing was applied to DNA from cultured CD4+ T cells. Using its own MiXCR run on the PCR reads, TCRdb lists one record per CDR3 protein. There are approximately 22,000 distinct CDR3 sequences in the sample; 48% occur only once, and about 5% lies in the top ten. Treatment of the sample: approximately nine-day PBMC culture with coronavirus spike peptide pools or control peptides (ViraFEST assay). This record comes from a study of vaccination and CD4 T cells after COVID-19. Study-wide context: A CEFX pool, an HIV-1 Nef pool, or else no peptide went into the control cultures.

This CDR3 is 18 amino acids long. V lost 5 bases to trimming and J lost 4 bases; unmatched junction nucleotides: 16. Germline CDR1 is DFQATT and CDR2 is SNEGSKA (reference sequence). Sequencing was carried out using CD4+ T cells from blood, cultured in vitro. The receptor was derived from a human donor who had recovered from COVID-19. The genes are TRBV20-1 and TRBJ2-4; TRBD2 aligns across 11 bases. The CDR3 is CSALYLIRLAGGKNIQYF. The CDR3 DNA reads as TGCAGTGCTCTATACTTAATCCGGCTAGCGGGGGGTAAAAACATTCAGTACTTC.